This T cell receptor beta chain was sequenced in a study of blood T cell repertoires in COVID-19. The CDR3 consists of 16 residues. Unmatched junction bases numbered 7, after V lost 7 bases and J lost 0 bases. Germline lookup yields CDR1 LNHDA and CDR2 SQIVND (reference sequence). The study counted Cohort 3 donors as recovered given two negative PCRs, clearance, or symptom resolution. Original methodology: By means of reference gene primer amplification, nucleated cell counts were estimated. The assay was immunoSEQ multiplex PCR, and TCRdb's table has in-frame clones only and misses some. That table gives V, J and clone size, and the DNA gave D and trimming. The sample has 150,000 or so clones; about four fifths are singletons.

This clonotype originated in a woman aged 60 to 75 who had recovered from COVID-19. The chain couples TRBV19 to TRBJ2-3; the match to TRBD2 covers 10 bases. The sample taken for sequencing was PBMCs or T cells enriched from blood (not recorded which). The CDR3 loop is CASNAAGGSSTDTQYF. DNA for the CDR3: TGTGCCAGTAATGCAGCGGGGGGGTCCAGCACAGATACGCAGTATTTT. The full variable domain, in which reference TRBV19 and TRBJ2-3 provide the parts outside the CDR3, is DGGITQSPKYLFRKEGQNVTLSCEQNLNHDAMYWYRQDPGQGLRLIYYSQIVNDFQKGDIAEGYSVSREKKESFPLTVTSAQKNPTAFYLCASNAAGGSSTDTQYFGPGTRLTVL.